This T cell receptor beta chain originates from a study of cytomegalovirus exposure and HLA in healthy donors. The primer mix had 60 Vbeta and 13 Jbeta primers. The method was immunoSEQ multiplex PCR; TCRdb's version includes in-frame clones alone and lacks a portion of them. The sample holds over 150,000 clones, 77% seen once. As for this clone: Its target is not known.

Study-wide results and limits: Using the classifier, cytomegalovirus status was reportedly diagnosed with high specificity and sensitivity. In a later analysis, TCR beta V- and J-gene trimming was associated with a missense DCLRE1C variant. According to an earlier analysis, most TCR beta V segments yielded productive rearrangements about 87% or about 30% of the time.

Germline CDR1 MDHEN, CDR2 SYDVKM. CDR3 size: 14 residues. Between the trimmed V and J ends, which lost 10 bases and 5 bases, there was a span of 20 bases. This sequence was found in a young man in good health and CMV-seropositive. This sequence joins TRBV28 and TRBJ2-5; possible D gene TRBD1, 6 bases. The sequencing sample was made of PBMCs. Written as DNA, the CDR3 is TGTGCCACCTACTCCCAGGGGAATGGTGAGACCCAGTACTTC. This codes for CATYSQGNGETQYF.